This entry lists 11 T cell receptor beta chains sequenced from one sample in a study of T cell responses to AZD1222 COVID-19 vaccine (dated by TCRdb to about 2021). In the paper's terms, the time point label means: baseline before first vaccination. Library generation was performed with the immunoSEQ multiplex PCR assay. Sourced from immuneACCESS, this table was stored by TCRdb with only in-frame sequences that have V and J called. A share of the clones is absent; for the studies checked, an unresolved V gene accounts for under half, and the remainder has no known explanation. The sample records around 140,000 clones, 80% to 90% of which are singletons. Of the sample, 5% to 5.5% is held by the ten largest clones. The sample in question was peripheral blood, obtained on day 0 of AZD1222 vaccination. These receptors came from an adult in good health.

The CDR3 spells CASSFAGAAMGSTF. In DNA, the CDR3 is TGTGCCAGCAGTTTTGCGGGGGCCGCTATGGGCAGCACCTTC. The rearrangement links TRBV28 to TRBJ1-2; a possible D gene is TRBD1 (6 bases). CDR3 length: 14 amino acids. Germline CDR1 reads MDHEN; CDR2 reads SYDVKM. V shed 3 bases and J shed 13 bases, with 21 bases lying between them.

The J gene is TRBJ1-2, the V gene TRBV18; D might be TRBD1 (5 bases). V was shortened by 6 bases and J by 4 bases, with 18 bases between the two germline ends. This CDR3 comprises 15 residues. Germline V CDR1 and CDR2: KGHSH, LQKENI. The CDR3 nucleotides are TGTGCCAGCTCCTCTGAGTCAGGGACCCTCTATGGCTACACCTTC. It translates to CASSSESGTLYGYTF.

This clone was detected only once. The CDR3 nucleotides read TGTGCCACCAGCAGGGGACAGGTGCTCTACAATGAGCAGTTCTTC. This encodes CATSRGQVLYNEQFF. The rearrangement joins TRBV15 to TRBJ2-1; 8 bases are a match to TRBD1. CDR3 size: 15 residues. The V and J ends lost 3 bases and 3 bases, in that order; junction bases with no gene match: 4. Germline loops: CDR1 LNHNV, CDR2 YYDKDF (reference sequence).

The genes are TRBV15 and TRBJ2-7, with D unresolved. Germline CDR1 LNHNV, CDR2 YYDKDF (reference sequence). The length of the CDR3 is 16 residues. Trimming removed 5 bases from V and 1 base from J, with 18 bases in between. The chain's CDR3 is CATSGSKPGRSYEQYF. Written as DNA, the CDR3 is TGTGCCACCAGCGGGTCAAAACCGGGCCGGTCCTACGAGCAGTACTTC.

The rearrangement uses TRBV19 and TRBJ2-2; 10 nucleotides agree with TRBD2. CDR1 is LNHDA and CDR2 is SQIVND in the germline V gene (reference sequence). CDR3 length: 15 amino acids. The V gene end was trimmed by 3 bases and the J gene end by 4 bases; junction bases not matched to a gene: 2. CDR3 amino acids: CASSISSGGTGELFF. DNA of the CDR3: TGTGCCAGTAGTATTTCTAGCGGGGGCACCGGGGAGCTGTTTTTT.

The rearrangement links TRBV4-1 to TRBJ1-1; TRBD1 aligns across 8 bases. Per germline, CDR1 MGHRA and CDR2 YSYEKL. This CDR3 has 16 amino acids. Losses at the gene ends were 1 base for V and 5 bases for J; bases not matched to a gene: 9. This CDR3 reads CASSQGTGYLGTEAFF. CDR3 DNA sequence: TGCGCCAGCAGCCAAGGGACAGGGTATTTGGGGACTGAAGCTTTCTTT.

The chain carries TRBV9 and TRBJ2-2; D possibly uses TRBD1 or TRBD2 (5 bases each). The CDR3 consists of 13 residues. Per the germline V gene, CDR1 is SGDLS and CDR2 is YYNGEE. Trimming took 4 bases from V and 9 from J, leaving 13 bases between them. The CDR3 protein is CASSFSGTRELFF. For the CDR3, the DNA is TGTGCCAGCAGCTTCTCCGGGACGAGGGAGCTGTTTTTT.

This clone was counted between two and nine times. The chain employs TRBV9 and TRBJ2-2; 9 bases line up with TRBD1. After removal of 3 bases from V and 4 bases from J, the junction contained 4 bases not matched to a gene. The CDR3 contains 15 residues. Germline CDR1 and CDR2: SGDLS and YYNGEE. CDR3 sequence: CASSGKQGATGELFF. DNA for the CDR3: TGTGCCAGCAGCGGGAAACAGGGGGCCACCGGGGAGCTGTTTTTT.

The gene calls are TRBV28 and TRBJ1-4, with D tentatively TRBD1 (6 bases). CDR3 length: 17 residues. Trimming removed 3 bases from V and 4 bases from J, with 18 bases in between. Germline lookup yields CDR1 MDHEN and CDR2 SYDVKM. The CDR3 here is CASSLPGRGALNEKLFF. In nucleotides, the CDR3 is TGTGCCAGCAGTTTGCCGGGCAGGGGCGCCCTTAATGAAAAACTGTTTTTT.

The CDR3 region has the DNA TGTGCCAGCTCACTTCAAGGGCAGGTCCCAGGTGGCTACACCTTC. This gives the protein CASSLQGQVPGGYTF. This sequence joins TRBV18 and TRBJ1-2; D unclear. The CDR3 loop spans 15 amino acids. The V and J ends lost 4 bases and 7 bases respectively, with 19 bases between them. Germline CDR1 reads KGHSH; CDR2 reads LQKENI.

The chain combines TRBV4-2 with TRBJ1-2, with 7 bases identical to TRBD1. Trimming cost V 1 base and J 8 bases; bases outside gene matches: 7. This CDR3 is built from 14 residues. Germline V lookup: CDR1 LGHNA, CDR2 YNFKEQ. In DNA form, the CDR3 reads TGTGCCAGCAGCCAAGGAGGACAGGTGACGGGCTACACCTTC. This encodes CASSQGGQVTGYTF.